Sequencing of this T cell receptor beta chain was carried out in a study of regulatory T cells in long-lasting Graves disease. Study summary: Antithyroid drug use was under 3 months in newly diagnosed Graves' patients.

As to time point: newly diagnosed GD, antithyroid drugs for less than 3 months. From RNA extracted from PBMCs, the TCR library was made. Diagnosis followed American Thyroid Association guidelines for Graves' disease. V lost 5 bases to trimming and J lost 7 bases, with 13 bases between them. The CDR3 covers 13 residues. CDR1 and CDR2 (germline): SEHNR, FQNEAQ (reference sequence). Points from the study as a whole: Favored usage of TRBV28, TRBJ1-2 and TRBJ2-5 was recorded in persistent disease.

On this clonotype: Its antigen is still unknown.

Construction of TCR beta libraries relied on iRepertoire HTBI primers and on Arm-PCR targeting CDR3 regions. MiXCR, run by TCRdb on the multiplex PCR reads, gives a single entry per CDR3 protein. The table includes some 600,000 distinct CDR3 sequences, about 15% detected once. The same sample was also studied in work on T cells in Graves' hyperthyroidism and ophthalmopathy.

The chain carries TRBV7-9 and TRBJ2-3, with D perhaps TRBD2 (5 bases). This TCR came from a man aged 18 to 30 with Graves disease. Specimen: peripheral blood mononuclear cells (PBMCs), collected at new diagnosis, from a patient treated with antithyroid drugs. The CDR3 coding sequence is TGTGCCAGCAGCCTAAACTACGGGAATACGCAGTATTTT. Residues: CASSLNYGNTQYF.